This TCR beta chain derives from a study of Ad26.COV2.S vaccination and SARS-CoV-2 variants. Treatment in this sample: some 19 received Ad26.COV2.S at low or high dose, single or two shots; several received placebo; per-sample allocation not given. Sampling was performed 63 days after the first vaccine or placebo injection. Concerning this clone: What it binds is unknown.

Whole-study findings and limits: With respect to non-spike TCR breadth, vaccine and placebo recipients were similar.

Generated by immunoSEQ multiplex PCR, the TCRdb table keeps only in-frame clones and is missing some. Of roughly 500,000 clones listed, 87% are singletons. The TCR sequence derives from a person between 18 and 60 years old who received the Ad26.COV2.S COVID-19 vaccine or a placebo. The specimen comprised peripheral blood, sampled in a trial of Ad26.COV2.S vaccine versus placebo.

The chain's CDR3 is CASSLSPGSNTEAFF. The CDR3 DNA is TGCGCCAGCAGCTTGTCCCCAGGTTCGAACACTGAAGCTTTCTTT. V gene TRBV5-1 combines with J gene TRBJ1-1, with D unresolved. Per germline, CDR1 SGHRS and CDR2 YFSETQ. Trimming shortened V by 1 base and J by 1 base, and 11 bases separated the two germline ends. The CDR3 covers 15 residues.